One sample yielded the 23 T cell receptor beta chains listed below, sequenced in a study of identical twins. In TCRdb, the 5' RACE reads were re-called with MiXCR into one record per CDR3 protein. Among about 150,000 distinct CDR3 sequences listed, approximately 4% were seen once. Sequencing was performed on memory T cells sorted from blood. These receptors were taken from a man between 18 and 29 years old in good health.

This clonotype was detected ten times or more. V usage is TRBV6-2 or TRBV6-3 and J usage is TRBJ2-7, with 9 nucleotides matching TRBD2. The V gene's germline CDR1 is MNHEY and CDR2 SVGEGT. The CDR3 has 13 amino acids. V was pared by 2 bases and J by 5 bases, with 1 base of the junction left unmatched. The CDR3 coding sequence is TGTGCCAGCAGTTACGGGACTAGCAACGAGCAGTACTTC. Its translation: CASSYGTSNEQYF.

This clonotype was observed at least ten times. V and J are TRBV28 and TRBJ2-7, with TRBD1 matching 10 bases. The V gene end was trimmed by 6 bases and the J gene end by 6 bases; junction bases not matched to a gene: 8. This CDR3 is built from 14 residues. Germline-derived CDR1 and CDR2 are MDHEN and SYDVKM. CDR3 sequence (DNA): TGTGCCAGCAGGTCACGACAGGGGGCCATCGAGCAGTACTTC. It translates to CASRSRQGAIEQYF. The variable domain in full, completed from reference TRBV28 and TRBJ2-7, reads DVKVTQSSRYLVKRTGEKVFLECVQDMDHENMFWYRQDPGLGLRLIYFSYDVKMKEKGDIPEGYSVSREKKERFSLILESASTNQTSMYLCASRSRQGAIEQYFGPGTRLTVT.

Of note for this clonotype: This may arise from a read error, as a much more abundant clone is one base away. Likely a read error: the CDR3 ends without its conserved phenylalanine or tryptophan. The chain joins TRBV27 to TRBJ2-2; 14 nucleotides match TRBD2. Germline V lookup: CDR1 MNHEY, CDR2 SMNVEV (reference sequence). V dropped 5 bases and J dropped 3; count of bases not matched to a gene: 2. This CDR3 has 16 amino acids. The CDR3 protein is CASSMTSGRDTGELFC. In nucleotides, the CDR3 is TGTGCCAGCAGTATGACTAGCGGGAGGGACACCGGGGAGCTGTTTTGT.

At least ten counts were recorded for this clonotype. The chain carries TRBV7-2 and TRBJ1-1; D is uncertain. Germline V gives CDR1 SGHTA, CDR2 FQGNSA. With 5 bases removed from V and 4 bases from J, the gap between germline ends came to 11 bases. The CDR3 covers 13 residues. DNA for the CDR3: TGTGCCAGCAGCGCCCACATAGGCACTGAAGCTTTCTTT. Its protein is CASSAHIGTEAFF.

The chain recombines TRBV27 with TRBJ2-5; no clear D. Trimming cost V 1 base and J 6 bases, with 21 bases left between them. The CDR3 contains 17 residues. Germline CDR1 and CDR2: MNHEY and SMNVEV (reference sequence). The CDR3 loop reads CASSLFSIGKTPKTQYF. In DNA form, the CDR3 reads TGTGCCAGCAGTTTATTTTCGATTGGGAAAACCCCAAAGACCCAGTACTTC.

This clonotype was seen at least ten times. This rearrangement joins TRBV4-2 to TRBJ2-2; D is perhaps TRBD1 (5 bases). CDR1 is LGHNA and CDR2 is YNFKEQ in the germline V gene. The V end was cut by 5 bases, the J end by 8 bases, with 12 bases between. CDR3 length: 13 amino acids. The CDR3 DNA reads TGTGCCAGCAGCGAAGGGGTGGAGGGGGAGCTGTTTTTT. It encodes CASSEGVEGELFF.

There are many counts of this clonotype. The CDR3 reads CASSLATVPGANVLTF. The DNA of the CDR3 is TGTGCCAGCAGCTTGGCAACCGTTCCTGGGGCCAACGTCCTGACTTTC. The chain joins TRBV5-5 to TRBJ2-6; unclear D gene. V lost 0 bases, J lost 2 bases, and 9 bases lay in between. CDR1 and CDR2 from the germline V gene are SGHKS and YYEKEE (reference sequence). The CDR3 is 16 residues long.

This clonotype was counted ten times or more. The rearrangement uses TRBV15 and TRBJ1-1; D possibly corresponds to TRBD1 (5 bases). V lost 0 bases and J 2 bases, leaving 10 bases between the germline ends. The CDR3 runs to 15 residues. Germline V lookup: CDR1 LNHNV, CDR2 YYDKDF (reference sequence). CDR3 nucleotides: TGTGCCACCAGCAGAGACGACAGACCAAACACTGAAGCTTTCTTT. This sequence encodes CATSRDDRPNTEAFF. Full variable domain (rest looked up from reference TRBV15 and TRBJ1-1): DAMVIQNPRYQVTQFGKPVTLSCSQTLNHNVMYWYQQKSSQAPKLLFHYYDKDFNNEADTPDNFQSRRPNTSFCFLDIRSPGLGDTAMYLCATSRDDRPNTEAFFGQGTRLTVV.

The table lists this clonotype with many counts. In nucleotides, the CDR3 is TGTGCCAGCAGCTTTCGCGGAGCGGCTAGCACAGATACGCAGTATTTT. Translation gives CASSFRGAASTDTQYF. The chain combines TRBV5-4 with TRBJ2-3, with a tentative D call TRBD2 (5 bases). This CDR3 contains 16 residues. The V gene lost 2 bases and the J gene lost 0 bases, with 13 bases spanning the gap. Germline V gene data show CDR1 as SGHNT and CDR2 as YYREEE (reference sequence).

Points on this clonotype: A much larger clonotype is one base distant, so this may be a read error. This chain joins TRBV5-1 and TRBJ2-3; 9 bases are shared with TRBD1. CDR1 SGHRS and CDR2 YFSETQ come from the germline V gene. This CDR3 is 17 amino acids long. This CDR3 is CASSLSTGGRGTDTQFF. CDR3 in DNA: TGCGCCAGCAGCTTATCCACAGGGGGCCGGGGCACAGATACGCAGTTTTTT.

This clonotype was detected many times. The chain combines TRBV2 with TRBJ2-1; 14 bases align to TRBD2. Trimming at V came to 8 bases and at J to 0 bases, leaving 6 bases not matched to a gene. This CDR3 contains 17 residues. Germline assignment: CDR1 SNHLY and CDR2 FYNNEI. The CDR3 region is CASGGTSGSSSYNEQFF. DNA for the CDR3: TGTGCCAGCGGCGGGACTAGCGGGAGTTCCTCCTACAATGAGCAGTTCTTC.

This clonotype was counted ten times or more. This chain joins TRBV4-1 and TRBJ2-2; D is unresolved. V was clipped by 4 bases and J by 0 bases, with 12 bases between them. The germline CDR1 and CDR2 sequences are MGHRA and YSYEKL. The CDR3 contains 16 residues. The CDR3 loop is CASSPRLTSNTGELFF. CDR3 bases: TGCGCCAGCAGCCCCCGCCTAACTTCGAACACCGGGGAGCTGTTTTTT.

This clonotype appeared many times. V is TRBV3-1 and J is TRBJ2-1, with D perhaps TRBD1 (5 bases). The CDR3 covers 12 residues. The ends were cut back, 0 bases at V and 13 bases at J, with 10 bases in the middle. Per the germline V gene, CDR1 is LGHDT and CDR2 is YNNKEL (reference sequence). CDR3 residues: CASSQDRQRQFF. DNA of the CDR3: TGTGCCAGCAGCCAAGATAGACAGAGACAGTTCTTC.

This clonotype appeared many times. The V gene is TRBV7-9, the J gene TRBJ1-5, with 7 bases lining up with TRBD1. The CDR3 runs 15 residues. Germline V lookup: CDR1 SEHNR, CDR2 FQNEAQ (reference sequence). The V and J ends lost 4 bases and 3 bases, in that order; junction bases with no gene match: 6. In DNA, the CDR3 is TGTGCCAGCAGCTCTCTTACAGGGGACAATCAGCCCCAGCATTTT. It codes for CASSSLTGDNQPQHF.

In its sample, this clonotype was seen many times. The chain has TRBV19 and TRBJ2-7; 16 bases fit TRBD2. The CDR3 length is 18 residues. V was clipped by 6 bases and J by 4 bases; unmatched bases: 12. Germline values: CDR1 LNHDA, CDR2 SQIVND (reference sequence). Here the CDR3 reads CASSRAGTSGRGMYEQYF. CDR3 coding DNA: TGTGCCAGTAGCCGCGCCGGGACTAGCGGGAGGGGGATGTACGAGCAGTACTTC.

Ten or more counts support this clonotype. At one end, the junction sequence differs from germline, possibly due to a read error. The chain employs TRBV13 and TRBJ2-1; 10 bases align to TRBD2. This CDR3 comprises 16 residues. Germline loops: CDR1 PRHDT, CDR2 FYEKMQ (reference sequence). The CDR3 region has the DNA TGTGCCAGCAGCTTAGGCCTGGCTAGCGGGGGTTTGAGCGGGATCTTC. This codes for CASSLGLASGGLSGIF.

This clonotype occurred many times. This rearrangement joins TRBV7-7 to TRBJ2-1; D is possibly TRBD2 (7 bases). Trimming shortened V by 5 bases and J by 8 bases, and 19 bases separated the two germline ends. This CDR3 has 15 amino acids. From germline, CDR1 is SSHAT and CDR2 FNYEAQ (reference sequence). The CDR3 region is CASSKGGGQRHEQFF. CDR3 sequence (DNA): TGTGCCAGCAGCAAAGGGGGGGGGCAACGGCATGAGCAGTTCTTC.

This clonotype was recorded at least ten times. The J gene is TRBJ1-1, the V gene TRBV6-2 or TRBV6-3; D unclear. Germline CDR1 is MNHEY and CDR2 is SVGEGT. The length of the CDR3 is 14 residues. Between the trimmed V and J ends, which lost 5 bases and 4 bases, there was a span of 14 bases. CDR3 sequence (DNA): TGTGCCAGCAGTATGAATCCGACGGGCACTGAAGCTTTCTTT. This codes for CASSMNPTGTEAFF.

This clonotype was seen at least ten times. The rearrangement joins TRBV6-1 to TRBJ1-1; TRBD1 might be the D (5 bases). The V gene lost 7 bases and the J gene lost 4 bases, with 16 bases spanning the gap. This CDR3 spans 14 amino acids. In germline, CDR1 is MNHNS, CDR2 SASEGT. The CDR3 region has the DNA TGTGCCAGCATCCCCTTGGGGGGAGGCACTGAAGCTTTCTTT. Protein sequence: CASIPLGGGTEAFF.

This clonotype was counted ten times or more. This chain uses TRBV28 with TRBJ2-1; D is unclear. V lost 4 bases and J lost 0, with 19 bases in between. The CDR3 consists of 18 residues. Germline CDR1 reads MDHEN; CDR2 reads SYDVKM. The CDR3 nucleotides are TGTGCCAGCAGTTGGACCTCTCGGTTGACTGTCTCCTACAATGAGCAGTTCTTC. Translating it yields CASSWTSRLTVSYNEQFF.

This clonotype was seen repeatedly, ten times or more. The J gene is TRBJ2-2, the V gene TRBV6-1; possibly TRBD1 for D (5 bases). CDR3 length: 14 amino acids. Trimming removed 5 bases at V and 1 base at J, with 8 bases between. Germline assignment: CDR1 MNHNS and CDR2 SASEGT. The CDR3 loop is CASSPGQNTGELFF. The CDR3 DNA follows: TGTGCCAGCAGTCCAGGACAGAACACCGGGGAGCTGTTTTTT.

As to this clonotype: A read error is possible here, since a much larger clone lies one base away. This chain joins TRBV12-3 or TRBV12-4 and TRBJ2-2, with TRBD1 identical over 8 bases. The length of the CDR3 is 16 residues. CDR3 sequence: CSSSQSRGQSTGELFF. Written as DNA, the CDR3 is TGTTCCAGCAGTCAGAGCAGGGGGCAGAGCACCGGGGAGCTGTTTTTT.

This clonotype occurred many times. This rearrangement joins TRBV12-3 or TRBV12-4 to TRBJ2-3; unclear D gene. Deletions cut 3 bases from V and 2 bases from J, with 9 bases between. There are 14 residues in the CDR3. CDR3 DNA sequence: TGTGCCAGCAGTTTGGATGGGGTCACAGATACGCAGTATTTT. It is translated as CASSLDGVTDTQYF.